Described below is a single TCR beta chain sequence and its context. The data were obtained in a study of blood T cell repertoires in COVID-19. Using immunoSEQ multiplex PCR, the repertoire was profiled, and TCRdb retains in-frame clones only, with some absent. The sample consists of under 95,000 clones, approximately 83% of them appearing once. This CDR3 has 15 amino acids. Trimming removed 3 bases at V and 3 bases at J, with 12 bases between. CDR1 and CDR2 (germline): LNHDA, SQIVND (reference sequence). The source of this sequence is a woman older than 75 with active or convalescent COVID-19. This chain uses TRBV19 with TRBJ1-5; D not resolved. Sequencing was carried out using peripheral blood. This chain's CDR3 is CASSISRTLNQPQHF. The CDR3 DNA follows: TGTGCCAGTAGTATCTCCAGAACCCTCAATCAGCCCCAGCATTTT.